This T cell receptor beta chain was observed in a study of blood T cell repertoires in COVID-19. Trimming cost V 6 bases and J 3 bases, with 26 bases left between them. This CDR3 region has 18 residues. The table came from immunoSEQ multiplex PCR; TCRdb's copy has only in-frame clones and leaves some out. The repertoire includes a few hundred thousand clones, roughly 80% of them detected once, and roughly 3.3% sits in the top ten. This clone was recorded once. This TCR derives from a woman aged 18 to 35 with acute or convalescent COVID-19. Sequencing was done on a sample of peripheral blood. The chain is built from TRBV23-1 and TRBJ1-2; D gene ambiguous. TRBV23-1 is an ORF, and what it does is uncertain. The CDR3 loop is CASSAPGLPAWAYYGYTF. The CDR3 DNA reads as TGCGCCAGCAGCGCCCCAGGACTTCCAGCTTGGGCGTACTATGGCTACACCTTC.